These T cell receptor beta chains were read from a single sample in a study of blood T cell repertoires in COVID-19. Generated by immunoSEQ multiplex PCR, the TCRdb table keeps only in-frame clones and is missing some. The sample carries roughly 100,000 clones, around 80% recorded once. The sample comprised peripheral blood. Source of these receptors: a man at least 80 years old with COVID-19, enrolled during active disease. CDR3s include the opening cysteine and the closing phenylalanine or tryptophan. The order of the fields is J gene, D gene, V gene, clone size, CDR3 DNA, CDR3 protein. A D gene is named only where the DNA matches it firmly. A row's size may be missing; if present it is once, few, many or a size class.

j_gene: TRBJ1-6; d_gene: NA; v_gene: TRBV27; abundance: once; CDR3nt: TGTGCCAGCAGTTTAGGGTCGGGGTTTTGGAATTCACCCCTCCACTTT; CDR3aa: CASSLGSGFWNSPLHF
j_gene: TRBJ2-5; d_gene: TRBD2; v_gene: TRBV6-2/TRBV6-3; abundance: NA; CDR3nt: TGTGCCAGCAGTCAAACTAGCGGGAGAGAGACCCAGTACTTC; CDR3aa: CASSQTSGRETQYF
j_gene: TRBJ2-2; d_gene: NA; v_gene: TRBV24-1; abundance: NA; CDR3nt: TGTGCCACCAGTGATCCAGGGCCGAACACCGGGGAGCTGTTTTTT; CDR3aa: CATSDPGPNTGELFF
j_gene: TRBJ1-2; d_gene: NA; v_gene: TRBV15; abundance: NA; CDR3nt: TGTGCCACCAGCAGAGATCGAAGTTCAAGACAGAATAACTATGGCTACACCTTC; CDR3aa: CATSRDRSSRQNNYGYTF
j_gene: TRBJ1-3; d_gene: NA; v_gene: TRBV18; abundance: NA; CDR3nt: TGTGCCAGCTCACGGGCGAGGGACACACTCGGAAACACCATATATTTT; CDR3aa: CASSRARDTLGNTIYF
j_gene: TRBJ2-5; d_gene: TRBD2; v_gene: TRBV10-1; abundance: NA; CDR3nt: TGCGCCAGCAGTGGTACTGCAGGGACTAGCGGGAAAGGAGAGACCCAGTACTTC; CDR3aa: CASSGTAGTSGKGETQYF
j_gene: TRBJ1-4; d_gene: NA; v_gene: TRBV19; abundance: NA; CDR3nt: TGTGCCAGTACCACCGTTTCAGGACAGTTGAATGAAAAACTGTTTTTT; CDR3aa: CASTTVSGQLNEKLFF
j_gene: TRBJ2-7; d_gene: NA; v_gene: TRBV4-3; abundance: NA; CDR3nt: TGCGCCAGCAGCCCAAGTGAGGACTTCCTCTACGAGCAGTACTTC; CDR3aa: CASSPSEDFLYEQYF
j_gene: TRBJ2-4; d_gene: NA; v_gene: TRBV6-1; abundance: NA; CDR3nt: TGTGCCAGCAGTGAACCCGGGGCCAAAAACATTCAGTACTTC; CDR3aa: CASSEPGAKNIQYF
j_gene: TRBJ1-6; d_gene: NA; v_gene: TRBV7-6; abundance: NA; CDR3nt: TGTGCCAGCAGCAATGGGGCCGAGACCTTTTCACCCCTCCACTTT; CDR3aa: CASSNGAETFSPLHF
j_gene: TRBJ2-5; d_gene: TRBD2; v_gene: TRBV7-2; abundance: NA; CDR3nt: TGTGCCAGCAGCTTAGAGGGGACTAGCGCCTGGACCCAGTACTTC; CDR3aa: CASSLEGTSAWTQYF
j_gene: TRBJ2-7; d_gene: TRBD2; v_gene: TRBV28; abundance: few; CDR3nt: TGTGCCAGCATCCCGGCGGGAGCCCACGAGCAGTACTTC; CDR3aa: CASIPAGAHEQYF
j_gene: TRBJ2-7; d_gene: NA; v_gene: TRBV7-8; abundance: NA; CDR3nt: TGTGCCAGCAGCTTCGGGACACAGTACGAGCAGTACTTC; CDR3aa: CASSFGTQYEQYF
j_gene: TRBJ2-7; d_gene: TRBD1; v_gene: TRBV19; abundance: NA; CDR3nt: TGTGCCAGATATCGAACGGGACAGGACTACGAGCAGTACTTC; CDR3aa: CARYRTGQDYEQYF